These 30 T cell receptor beta chains originate from one sample sequenced in a study of metastatic and nonmetastatic thyroid tumors. TCRdb redid the clone calls on the PCR reads using MiXCR. The data contain about 43,000 clones, about 3.3% of them singletons. Every patient was untreated before thyroid surgery. Sequenced sample: blood. All receptors derive from a female donor with papillary thyroid cancer or a benign thyroid nodule (not recorded which). Some clones in this sample may be carry-over from other donors' samples.

This chain joins TRBV29-1 and TRBJ1-1; D is perhaps TRBD1 (6 bases). The length of the CDR3 is 11 residues. CDR1 and CDR2 (germline): SQVTM, ANQGSEA. V lost 4 bases and J 7 bases, leaving 10 bases between the germline ends. The CDR3 region has the DNA TGCAGCGTTGCGACAGGCTATGAAGCTTTCTTT. Its protein product is CSVATGYEAFF.

In this sample, this clone turned up many times. This chain connects TRBV19 to TRBJ1-2; 9 bases are a match to TRBD1. The CDR3 has 16 amino acids. V was pared by 3 bases and J by 2 bases, with 7 bases of the junction left unmatched. Germline V gene sequence: CDR1 LNHDA, CDR2 SQIVND (reference sequence). The CDR3: CASSIHQGTGNYGYTF. The CDR3 DNA is TGTGCCAGTAGTATCCATCAGGGGACAGGGAACTATGGCTACACCTTC.

This clone was seen a handful of times. V and J are TRBV28 and TRBJ1-2, with D maybe TRBD1 (6 bases). V was pared by 10 bases and J by 4 bases, with 28 bases between. CDR1 MDHEN and CDR2 SYDVKM come from the germline V gene. The CDR3 is 17 amino acids. The CDR3 DNA sequence: TGTGCCACCACCTCCTACGGGGGCGCGAGTCCTGGCTATGGCTACACCTTC. Its protein is CATTSYGGASPGYGYTF.

This clone has a count of ten or more. The gene calls are TRBV20-1 and TRBJ1-1; no firm D call. The CDR3 extends over 12 amino acids. The germline V gene has CDR1 DFQATT and CDR2 SNEGSKA (reference sequence). The germline V and J ends were trimmed by 3 bases and 0 bases, with 5 bases remaining between them. The CDR3 DNA follows: TGCAGTGCTAGCCCTTTGAACACTGAAGCTTTCTTT. Its protein is CSASPLNTEAFF.

This clone came up a few times. The CDR3 loop reads CASSVSQGSGYTF. The CDR3 DNA is TGTGCCAGCAGTGTGTCTCAGGGAAGCGGCTACACCTTC. This chain joins TRBV2 and TRBJ1-2; tentative D call: TRBD1 (5 bases). Germline CDR1 and CDR2: SNHLY and FYNNEI. V was cut by 4 bases and J by 8 bases, with 14 bases left in between. The CDR3 has 13 amino acids.

This clone was seen ten or more times. The chain combines TRBV11-3 with TRBJ2-2; D is undetermined. V lost 5 bases and J lost 7, with 11 bases in between. The CDR3 consists of 13 residues. In germline, CDR1 is SGHNT, CDR2 YENEEA. The CDR3 reads CASSPRAIGELFF. CDR3 coding DNA: TGTGCCAGCAGCCCCCGAGCTATCGGGGAGCTGTTTTTT.

This clone was seen a few times. At one of its ends the junction is not consistent with the germline gene, which may arise from a read error. Additional DNA sequences in this sample encode the identical CDR3. The chain joins TRBV3-1 to TRBJ2-3; D remains ambiguous. Germline CDR1 is LGHDT and CDR2 is YNNKEL (reference sequence). This CDR3 region has 16 residues. The CDR3 loop is CASSQGGDLVVDTQYF. DNA for the CDR3: TGTGCCAGCAGTCAAGGCGGAGACCTAGTCGTAGATACGCAGTATTTT.

The J gene is TRBJ2-7, the V gene TRBV6-5; TRBD1 matches at 8 bases. This CDR3 has 18 residues. With V trimmed by 2 bases and J by 7 bases, 19 bases remained unmatched. CDR1 is MNHEY and CDR2 is SVGAGI in the germline V gene. CDR3 amino acids: CASSYGKGEDRDIEEQYF. CDR3 coding DNA: TGTGCCAGCAGTTACGGAAAAGGTGAGGACAGGGACATAGAGGAGCAGTACTTC.

This clone was observed at least ten times. The V call is TRBV27, the J call TRBJ1-5; D unresolved. Germline values: CDR1 MNHEY, CDR2 SMNVEV (reference sequence). V was shortened by 2 bases and J by 4 bases, with 6 bases between the two germline ends. The CDR3 sequence is 13 residues long. CDR3 residues: CASSLGQNQPQHF. CDR3 nucleotide sequence: TGTGCCAGCAGTTTAGGTCAGAATCAGCCCCAGCATTTT.

In this sample, this clone turned up many times. The CDR3 DNA reads TGTGCCATCCGGGGGGAGGGAACGTGGTCTGGGGCCAACGTCCTGACTTTC. It translates to CAIRGEGTWSGANVLTF. The chain links TRBV10-3 to TRBJ2-6; TRBD2 aligns across 7 bases. CDR3 size: 17 residues. Germline CDR1 and CDR2: ENHRY and SYGVKD. Germline trimming cut 8 bases from V and 1 base from J; bases unmatched to any gene: 11.

This clone was counted ten times or more. V usage is TRBV6-1 and J usage is TRBJ2-7, with D possibly TRBD2 on 5 matching bases. The CDR3 extends over 12 amino acids. The V gene's germline CDR1 is MNHNS and CDR2 SASEGT. Trimming removed 10 bases at V and 2 bases at J, with 12 bases between. The CDR3 DNA reads TGTGCCACCAGACTAACCACCTACGAGCAGTACTTC. Its protein is CATRLTTYEQYF.

Ten or more counts support this clone. The rearrangement joins TRBV28 to TRBJ2-1, with 13 bases identical to TRBD2. Germline V CDR1 and CDR2: MDHEN, SYDVKM. The CDR3 runs 16 residues. J was trimmed by 7 bases and V by 5 bases; bases with no gene match: 8. CDR3 in amino acids: CASSEYRLAGGNEQFF. The CDR3 DNA sequence: TGTGCCAGCAGTGAGTACCGACTAGCGGGAGGTAATGAGCAGTTCTTC.

Many counts were recorded for this clone. V usage is TRBV5-1 and J usage is TRBJ2-3; 14 bases map to TRBD2. V was clipped by 3 bases and J by 1 base; unmatched bases: 10. The CDR3 sequence is 19 residues long. CDR1 and CDR2 from the germline V gene are SGHRS and YFSETQ. Here the CDR3 reads CASSYPGTSGRERTDTQYF. The DNA of the CDR3 is TGCGCCAGCAGCTATCCCGGGACTAGCGGGAGAGAGCGCACAGATACGCAGTATTTT.

The sample holds many counts of this clone. The gene calls are TRBV10-1 and TRBJ1-2; tentative D call: TRBD1 (6 bases). The germline V and J ends were trimmed by 6 bases and 4 bases, with 18 bases remaining between them. The CDR3 is 15 residues long. The germline V gene encodes CDR1 WNHNN and CDR2 SYGVQD (reference sequence). As DNA, the CDR3 is TGCGCCAGCAGCATGAGACAGGACACCCTCTATGGCTACACCTTC. Translated, it gives CASSMRQDTLYGYTF.

The sample holds many counts of this clone. This rearrangement joins TRBV3-1 to TRBJ2-5, with 11 positions matching TRBD2. CDR1 is LGHDT, CDR2 YNNKEL, per germline (reference sequence). The CDR3 has 17 residues. Unmatched junction bases numbered 10, after V lost 6 bases and J lost 1 base. CDR3 amino acids: CASRTSGSPARQETQYF. The CDR3 bases are TGTGCCAGCAGAACTAGCGGGAGCCCTGCACGCCAAGAGACCCAGTACTTC.

This clone was seen ten or more times. This chain connects TRBV6-1 to TRBJ1-5, with 10 bases identical to TRBD1. The CDR3 has 15 residues. CDR1 is MNHNS, CDR2 SASEGT, per germline. V dropped 8 bases and J dropped 5; count of bases not matched to a gene: 9. CDR3 region: CASLEGTGEHQPQHF. The CDR3 nucleotides are TGTGCCAGCCTCGAAGGGACAGGGGAGCATCAGCCCCAGCATTTT.

This clone was counted between two and nine times. The chain joins TRBV24-1 to TRBJ2-7; 9 bases fit TRBD2. V lost 4 bases, J lost 4 bases, and 7 bases stayed unmatched. Germline values: CDR1 KGHDR, CDR2 SFDVKD. This CDR3 has 15 residues. CDR3 loop: CATSDPATSGYEQYF. Written as DNA, the CDR3 is TGTGCCACCAGTGACCCCGCTACTAGCGGGTACGAGCAGTACTTC.

In this sample, this clone turned up a few times. The chain couples TRBV6-2 or TRBV6-3 to TRBJ2-2; TRBD1 agrees at 8 bases. Germline CDR1 and CDR2: MNHEY and SVGEGT. This CDR3 region has 15 residues. The V gene end was trimmed by 7 bases and the J gene end by 7 bases; junction bases not matched to a gene: 11. The DNA for the CDR3 is TGTGCCAGCATACAATCTCAGGGGGCCGACGGGGAGCTGTTTTTT. This translates into CASIQSQGADGELFF.

The sample holds a few counts of this clone. This sequence joins TRBV7-9 and TRBJ1-1; D possibly corresponds to TRBD1 (6 bases). Per germline, CDR1 SEHNR and CDR2 FQNEAQ (reference sequence). V lost 5 bases to trimming and J lost 1 base, with 14 bases between them. The CDR3 is 15 residues long. The DNA of the CDR3 is TGTGCCAGCAGCCCTCGGGACATGGAGAACACTGAAGCTTTCTTT. Its protein is CASSPRDMENTEAFF.

This clone was detected ten times or more. In DNA, the CDR3 is TGCGCCAGCAGCTTGGGAGGGGGCGAAGAGACCCAGTACTTC. This translates into CASSLGGGEETQYF. This chain links TRBV5-1 with TRBJ2-5; 7 positions match TRBD1. The CDR3 is 14 residues long. The V and J ends lost 0 bases and 3 bases, in that order; junction bases with no gene match: 2. Germline V gene lookup returns CDR1 SGHRS and CDR2 YFSETQ.

This clone showed up just a few times. The chain links TRBV5-1 to TRBJ1-1, with D tentatively TRBD1 (5 bases). Per the germline V gene, CDR1 is SGHRS and CDR2 is YFSETQ. Trimming stripped 2 bases from V and 5 bases from J, with 13 bases between. This CDR3 spans 14 amino acids. The CDR3 loop reads CASSFQGEGTEAFF. DNA for the CDR3: TGCGCCAGCAGCTTTCAGGGCGAAGGTACTGAAGCTTTCTTT.

This clone was seen many times. The chain recombines TRBV10-2 with TRBJ2-7, with D uncertain. Trimming cost V 5 bases and J 4 bases, with 9 bases left between them. Germline lookup yields CDR1 WSHSY and CDR2 SAAADI. The CDR3 is 12 amino acids. CDR3: CASSPGGYEQYF. CDR3 nucleotide sequence: TGCGCCAGCAGTCCTGGTGGGTACGAGCAGTACTTC.

This clone appeared many times. This could be a read error, since a much larger clone is one nucleotide away. The chain couples TRBV24-1 to TRBJ1-5; no clear D gene. The germline V and J ends were trimmed by 4 bases and 3 bases, with 12 bases remaining between them. The germline gives CDR1 KGHDR, CDR2 SFDVKD. This CDR3 spans 15 amino acids. CDR3 residues: CATSDTDGTNQPQHF. In nucleotides, the CDR3 is TGTGCCACCAGTGACACCGACGGCACCAATCAGCCCCAGCATTTT.

There are a few counts of this clone. This chain links TRBV27 with TRBJ1-1; D call uncertain. Trimming cost V 2 bases and J 7 bases, with 5 bases left between them. The germline gives CDR1 MNHEY, CDR2 SMNVEV (reference sequence). CDR3 size: 11 residues. The CDR3 region has the DNA TGTGCCAGCAGTTTAGGGCTTGAAGCTTTCTTT. Translation: CASSLGLEAFF.

This clone was seen repeatedly, ten times or more. The V call is TRBV7-2, the J call TRBJ1-1, with 7 bases matching TRBD1. The trim removed 6 bases at V and 4 bases at J, leaving 5 bases unmatched. In germline, CDR1 is SGHTA, CDR2 FQGNSA. There are 13 residues in the CDR3. The CDR3 is CASRSDRVTEAFF. CDR3 DNA sequence: TGTGCCAGCAGATCAGACAGGGTCACTGAAGCTTTCTTT.

In its sample, this clone ranks as medium-sized. The chain is built from TRBV4-1 and TRBJ1-6; 7 nucleotides line up with TRBD1. Trimming cost V 5 bases and J 7 bases; bases outside gene matches: 5. CDR1 and CDR2 (germline): MGHRA, YSYEKL. The length of the CDR3 is 14 residues. The CDR3 DNA follows: TGCGCCAGCAGCGACAGGGCAAGGAATTCACCCCTCCACTTT. This encodes CASSDRARNSPLHF.

This clone showed up just a few times. V is TRBV27 and J is TRBJ1-5; no reliable D call. Germline V gene sequence: CDR1 MNHEY, CDR2 SMNVEV (reference sequence). V was cut by 2 bases and J by 5 bases, with 7 bases left in between. The CDR3 contains 13 residues. The CDR3 reads CASSLEGHQPQHF. In DNA, the CDR3 is TGTGCCAGCAGTTTAGAAGGGCATCAGCCCCAGCATTTT.

This clone was counted a few times. V is TRBV6-2 or TRBV6-3 and J is TRBJ1-2; TRBD1 is a possible D gene (6 bases). The CDR3 is 15 residues long. Trimming shortened V by 5 bases and J by 2 bases, and 15 bases separated the two germline ends. Germline values: CDR1 MNHEY, CDR2 SVGEGT. The CDR3: CASSPIRDTNYGYTF. The CDR3 region has the DNA TGTGCCAGCAGTCCGATCCGGGACACGAACTATGGCTACACCTTC.

The V gene is TRBV12-3 or TRBV12-4, the J gene TRBJ1-3; D gene uncertain. Trimming stripped 6 bases from V and 0 bases from J, with 12 bases between. The CDR3 consists of 15 residues. The CDR3 DNA reads TGTGCCAGCAGCCGAGGGCACCCCTCTGGAAACACCATATATTTT. Translation gives CASSRGHPSGNTIYF.

This clone has only a few counts. This chain connects TRBV29-1 to TRBJ2-2; unclear D gene. V lost 2 bases, J lost 4 bases, and 8 bases lay in between. This CDR3 has 13 residues. Germline lookup yields CDR1 SQVTM and CDR2 ANQGSEA. The CDR3 loop is CSVESSTTGELFF. CDR3 nucleotide sequence: TGCAGCGTTGAAAGCAGCACCACCGGGGAGCTGTTTTTT.